The source of this T cell receptor (beta chain) is a study of OX40 agonist ivuxolimab in advanced cancers. Study background: Every patient in dose escalation had hepatocellular carcinoma, melanoma, renal cell or head and neck cancer.

Sequenced by immunoSEQ multiplex PCR; TCRdb stores in-frame clones only, minus some. The data contain 98,000 or so clones, approximately 91% of them singletons. Germline CDR1 and CDR2: SGHVS and FNYEAQ. The CDR3 is 15 amino acids. Trimming cost V 5 bases and J 0 bases, with 13 bases left between them. The V and J genes are TRBV7-6 and TRBJ1-1; D not resolved. The sequence derives from an adult with an advanced solid tumor such as melanoma, head and neck, liver or kidney cancer. The sequences come from CD4+ or CD8+ T cells sorted from blood, collected in a trial of the OX40 agonist ivuxolimab. The CDR3 sequence is CASSQLTDMNTEAFF. CDR3 nucleotides: TGTGCCAGCAGCCAATTGACGGATATGAACACTGAAGCTTTCTTT.